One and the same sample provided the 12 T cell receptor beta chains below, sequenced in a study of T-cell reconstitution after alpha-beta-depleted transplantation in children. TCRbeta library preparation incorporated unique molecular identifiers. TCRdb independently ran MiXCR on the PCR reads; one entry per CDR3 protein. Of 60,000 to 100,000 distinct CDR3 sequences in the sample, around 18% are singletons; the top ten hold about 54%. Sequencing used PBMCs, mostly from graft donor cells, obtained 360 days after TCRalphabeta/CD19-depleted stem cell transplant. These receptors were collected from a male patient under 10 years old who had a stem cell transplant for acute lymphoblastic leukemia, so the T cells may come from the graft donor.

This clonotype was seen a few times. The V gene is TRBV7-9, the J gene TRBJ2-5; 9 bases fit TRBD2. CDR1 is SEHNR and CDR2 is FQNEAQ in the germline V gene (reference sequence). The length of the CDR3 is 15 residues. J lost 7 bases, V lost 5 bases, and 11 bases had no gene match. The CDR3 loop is CASSPTGGGRATQYF. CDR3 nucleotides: TGTGCCAGCAGCCCGACTGGTGGCGGGAGGGCGACCCAGTACTTC.

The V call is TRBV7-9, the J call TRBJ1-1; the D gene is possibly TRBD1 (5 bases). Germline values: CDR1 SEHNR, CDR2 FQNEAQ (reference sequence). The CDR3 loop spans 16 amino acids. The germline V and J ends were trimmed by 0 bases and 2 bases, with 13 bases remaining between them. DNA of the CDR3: TGTGCCAGCAGCTTAGCGTGGGGAGGGACCAACACTGAAGCTTTCTTT. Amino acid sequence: CASSLAWGGTNTEAFF.

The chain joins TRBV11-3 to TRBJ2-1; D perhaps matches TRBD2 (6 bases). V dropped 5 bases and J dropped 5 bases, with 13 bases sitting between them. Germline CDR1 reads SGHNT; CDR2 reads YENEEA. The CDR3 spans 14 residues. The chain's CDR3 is CASSVSGRNNEQFF. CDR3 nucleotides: TGTGCCAGCAGCGTTAGCGGCAGGAACAATGAGCAGTTCTTC.

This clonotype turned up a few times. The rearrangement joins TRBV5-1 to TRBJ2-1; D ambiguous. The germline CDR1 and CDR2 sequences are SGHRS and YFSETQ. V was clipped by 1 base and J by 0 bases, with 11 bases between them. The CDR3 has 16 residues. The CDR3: CASSLNGRSSYNEQFF. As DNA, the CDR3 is TGCGCCAGCAGCTTGAATGGACGTAGCTCCTACAATGAGCAGTTCTTC. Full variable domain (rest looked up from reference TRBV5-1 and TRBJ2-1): KAGVTQTPRYLIKTRGQQVTLSCSPISGHRSVSWYQQTPGQGLQFLFEYFSETQRNKGNFPGRFSGRQFSNSRSEMNVSTLELGDSALYLCASSLNGRSSYNEQFFGPGTRLTVL.

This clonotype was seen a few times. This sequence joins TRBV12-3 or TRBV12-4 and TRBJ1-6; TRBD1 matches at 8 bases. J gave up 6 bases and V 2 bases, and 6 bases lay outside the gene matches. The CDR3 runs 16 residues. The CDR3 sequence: CASSLWAGGGNSPLHF. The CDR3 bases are TGTGCCAGCAGTTTATGGGCAGGGGGCGGTAATTCACCCCTCCACTTT.

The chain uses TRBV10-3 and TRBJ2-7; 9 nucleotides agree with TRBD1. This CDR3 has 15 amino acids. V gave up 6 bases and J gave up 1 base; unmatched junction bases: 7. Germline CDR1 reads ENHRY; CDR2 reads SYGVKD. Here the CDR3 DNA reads TGTGCCATCAGCGTCACAGGGGGCGGGTCCTACGAGCAGTACTTC. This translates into CAISVTGGGSYEQYF.

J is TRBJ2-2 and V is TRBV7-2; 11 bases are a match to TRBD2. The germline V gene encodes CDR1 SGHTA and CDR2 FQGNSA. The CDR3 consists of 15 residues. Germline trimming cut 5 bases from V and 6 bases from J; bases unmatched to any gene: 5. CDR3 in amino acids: CASSPRLAGSGELFF. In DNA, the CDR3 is TGTGCCAGCAGCCCCAGACTAGCGGGGTCCGGGGAGCTGTTTTTT.

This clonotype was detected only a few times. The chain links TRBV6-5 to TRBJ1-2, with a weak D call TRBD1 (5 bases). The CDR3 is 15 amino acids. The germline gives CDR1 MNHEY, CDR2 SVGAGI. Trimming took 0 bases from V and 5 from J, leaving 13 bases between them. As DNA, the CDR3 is TGTGCCAGCAGTTACTCTGGGACCCCGGTGTATGGCTACACCTTC. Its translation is CASSYSGTPVYGYTF.

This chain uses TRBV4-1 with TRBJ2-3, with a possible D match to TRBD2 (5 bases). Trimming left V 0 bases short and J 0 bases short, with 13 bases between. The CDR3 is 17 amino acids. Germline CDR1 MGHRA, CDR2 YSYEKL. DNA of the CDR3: TGCGCCAGCAGCCAAGAGGGAGTGGGCCCTAGCACAGATACGCAGTATTTT. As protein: CASSQEGVGPSTDTQYF.

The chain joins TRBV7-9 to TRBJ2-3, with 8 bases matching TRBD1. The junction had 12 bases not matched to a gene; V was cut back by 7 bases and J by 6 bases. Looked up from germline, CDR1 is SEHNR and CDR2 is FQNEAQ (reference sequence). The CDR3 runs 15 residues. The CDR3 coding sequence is TGTGCCAGCACCCAGGGACAGGCCCTAAAGGATACGCAGTATTTT. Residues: CASTQGQALKDTQYF. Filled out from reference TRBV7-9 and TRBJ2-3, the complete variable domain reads DTGVSQNPRHKITKRGQNVTFRCDPISEHNRLYWYRQTLGQGPEFLTYFQNEAQLEKSRLLSDRFSAERPKGSFSTLEIQRTEQGDSAMYLCASTQGQALKDTQYFGPGTRLTVL.

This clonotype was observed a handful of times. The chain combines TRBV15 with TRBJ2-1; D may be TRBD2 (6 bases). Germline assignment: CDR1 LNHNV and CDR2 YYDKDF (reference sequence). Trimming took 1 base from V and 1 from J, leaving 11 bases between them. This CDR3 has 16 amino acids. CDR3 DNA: TGTGCCACCAGCAGAGTAGGGCGGGGATCCTACAATGAGCAGTTCTTC. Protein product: CATSRVGRGSYNEQFF.

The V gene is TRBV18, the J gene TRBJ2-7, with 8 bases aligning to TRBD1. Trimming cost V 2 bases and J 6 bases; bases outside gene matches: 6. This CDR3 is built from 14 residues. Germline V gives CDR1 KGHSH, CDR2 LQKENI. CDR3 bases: TGTGCCAGCTCACCAACGACAGGGGCCAGCGAGCAGTACTTC. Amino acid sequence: CASSPTTGASEQYF.